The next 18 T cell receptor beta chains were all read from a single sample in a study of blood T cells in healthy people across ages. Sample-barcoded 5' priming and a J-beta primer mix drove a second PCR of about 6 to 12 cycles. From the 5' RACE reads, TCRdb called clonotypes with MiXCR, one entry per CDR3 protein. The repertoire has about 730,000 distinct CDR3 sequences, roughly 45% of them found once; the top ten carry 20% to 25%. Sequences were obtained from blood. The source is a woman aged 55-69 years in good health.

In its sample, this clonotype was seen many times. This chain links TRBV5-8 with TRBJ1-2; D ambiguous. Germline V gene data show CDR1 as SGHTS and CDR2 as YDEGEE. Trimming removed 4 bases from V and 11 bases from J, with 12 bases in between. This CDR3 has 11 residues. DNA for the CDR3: TGTGCCAGCAGCCTGTACGGGAGTTACACCTTC. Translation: CASSLYGSYTF.

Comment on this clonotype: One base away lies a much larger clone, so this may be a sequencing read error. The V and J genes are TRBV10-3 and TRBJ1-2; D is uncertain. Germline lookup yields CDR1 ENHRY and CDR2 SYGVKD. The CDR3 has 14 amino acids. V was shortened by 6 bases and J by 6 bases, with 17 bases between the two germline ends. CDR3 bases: TGTGCCATCAGCCCCGGGGATTTAACCGATGGCTACACCTTC. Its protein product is CAISPGDLTDGYTF.

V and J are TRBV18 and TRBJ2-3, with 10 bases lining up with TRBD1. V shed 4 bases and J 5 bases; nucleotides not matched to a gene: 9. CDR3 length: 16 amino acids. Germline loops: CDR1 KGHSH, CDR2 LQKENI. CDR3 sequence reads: CASSRGSTGGGDTQYF. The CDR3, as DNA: TGTGCCAGCTCACGGGGCTCGACAGGGGGCGGAGATACGCAGTATTTT.

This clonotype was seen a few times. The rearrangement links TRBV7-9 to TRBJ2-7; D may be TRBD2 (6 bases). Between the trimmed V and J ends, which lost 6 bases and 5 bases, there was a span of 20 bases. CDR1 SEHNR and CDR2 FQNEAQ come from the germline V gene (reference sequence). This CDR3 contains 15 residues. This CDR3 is CASSSAGRVVNEQYF. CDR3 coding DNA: TGTGCCAGCAGTTCAGCGGGCAGGGTGGTAAACGAGCAGTACTTC.

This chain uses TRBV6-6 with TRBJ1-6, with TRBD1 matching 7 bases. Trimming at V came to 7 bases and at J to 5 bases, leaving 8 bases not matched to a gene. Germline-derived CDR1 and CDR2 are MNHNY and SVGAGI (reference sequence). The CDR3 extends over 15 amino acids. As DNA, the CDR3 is TGTGCCAGCATACAGGGACAGAATAATAATTCACCCCTCCACTTT. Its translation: CASIQGQNNNSPLHF.

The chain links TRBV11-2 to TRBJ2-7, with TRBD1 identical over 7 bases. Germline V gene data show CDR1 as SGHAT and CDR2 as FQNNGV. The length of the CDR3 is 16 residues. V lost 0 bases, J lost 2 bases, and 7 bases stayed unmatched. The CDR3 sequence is CASSLDEGAGTYEQYF. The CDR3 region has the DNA TGTGCCAGCAGCTTAGATGAGGGGGCAGGTACCTACGAGCAGTACTTC.

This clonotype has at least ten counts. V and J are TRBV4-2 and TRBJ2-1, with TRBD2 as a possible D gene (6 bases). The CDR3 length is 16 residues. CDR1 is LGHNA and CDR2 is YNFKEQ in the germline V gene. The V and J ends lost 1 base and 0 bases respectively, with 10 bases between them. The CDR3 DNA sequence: TGTGCCAGCAGCCAAGCCCAACTAGCCTCCTACAATGAGCAGTTCTTC. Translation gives CASSQAQLASYNEQFF.

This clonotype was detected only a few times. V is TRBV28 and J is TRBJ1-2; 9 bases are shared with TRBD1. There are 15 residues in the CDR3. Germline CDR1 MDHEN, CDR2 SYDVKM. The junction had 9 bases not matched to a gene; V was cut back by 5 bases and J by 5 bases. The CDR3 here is CASSPTGTGSYGYTF. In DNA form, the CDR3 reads TGTGCCAGCAGTCCCACCGGGACAGGGAGTTATGGCTACACCTTC.

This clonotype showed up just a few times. The CDR3 sequence is CASSQDRAGTQYF. The CDR3 DNA reads TGTGCCAGCAGCCAAGACAGGGCCGGGACCCAGTACTTC. The chain links TRBV3-1 to TRBJ2-5; tentatively, D is TRBD1 (5 bases). V was clipped by 0 bases and J by 7 bases, with 9 bases between them. The CDR3 is 13 residues long. Germline V lookup: CDR1 LGHDT, CDR2 YNNKEL (reference sequence).

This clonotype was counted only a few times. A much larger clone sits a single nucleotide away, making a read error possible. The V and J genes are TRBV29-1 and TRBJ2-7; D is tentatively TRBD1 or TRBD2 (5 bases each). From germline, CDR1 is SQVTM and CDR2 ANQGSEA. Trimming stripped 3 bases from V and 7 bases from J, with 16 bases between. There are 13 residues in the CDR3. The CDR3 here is CSVDVGVINEQYF. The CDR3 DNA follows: TGCAGCGTTGATGTGGGGGTTATCAATGAGCAGTACTTC.

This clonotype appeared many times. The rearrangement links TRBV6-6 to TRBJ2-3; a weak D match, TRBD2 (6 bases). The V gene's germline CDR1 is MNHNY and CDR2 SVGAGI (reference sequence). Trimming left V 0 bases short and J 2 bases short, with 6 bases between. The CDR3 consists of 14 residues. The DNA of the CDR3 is TGTGCCAGCAGTTACTCGGGACTCACAGATACGCAGTATTTT. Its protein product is CASSYSGLTDTQYF.

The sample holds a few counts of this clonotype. The CDR3 spells CASAGQIDIQYF. CDR3 bases: TGTGCCAGCGCGGGACAGATCGACATTCAGTACTTC. The V call is TRBV25-1, the J call TRBJ2-4; D may be TRBD1 (7 bases). Germline V lookup: CDR1 MGHDK, CDR2 SYGVNS. The CDR3 loop spans 12 amino acids. Trimming pared 8 bases from V and 8 bases from J, leaving 13 bases between.

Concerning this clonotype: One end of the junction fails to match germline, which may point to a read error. CDR3 bases: TGTGTCAGCAGTGTCTGGTACTTC. Translated, it gives CVSSVWYF. The chain joins TRBV25-1 to TRBJ2-7; D gene unclear. The CDR3 runs 8 residues. Germline V gene data show CDR1 as MGHDK and CDR2 as SYGVNS.

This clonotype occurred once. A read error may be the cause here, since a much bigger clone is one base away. CDR3: CASILSPNEQFF. In DNA, the CDR3 is TGTGCCAGCATTTTATCCCCCAATGAGCAGTTCTTC. The chain couples TRBV27 to TRBJ2-1; D is uncertain. Germline V gives CDR1 MNHEY, CDR2 SMNVEV (reference sequence). The CDR3 runs 12 residues.

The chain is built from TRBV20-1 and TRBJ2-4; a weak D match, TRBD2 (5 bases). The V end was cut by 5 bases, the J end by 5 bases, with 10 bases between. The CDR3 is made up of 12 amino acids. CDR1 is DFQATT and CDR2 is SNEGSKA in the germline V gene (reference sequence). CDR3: CSAGGSENIQYF. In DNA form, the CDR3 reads TGCAGTGCTGGAGGCAGCGAAAACATTCAGTACTTC.

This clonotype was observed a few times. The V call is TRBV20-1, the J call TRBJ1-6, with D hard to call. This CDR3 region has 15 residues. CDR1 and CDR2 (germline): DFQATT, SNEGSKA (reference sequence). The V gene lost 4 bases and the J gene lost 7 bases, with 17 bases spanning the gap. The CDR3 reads CSATNIDYDNSPLHF. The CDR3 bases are TGCAGTGCTACGAACATAGACTATGACAATTCACCCCTCCACTTT.

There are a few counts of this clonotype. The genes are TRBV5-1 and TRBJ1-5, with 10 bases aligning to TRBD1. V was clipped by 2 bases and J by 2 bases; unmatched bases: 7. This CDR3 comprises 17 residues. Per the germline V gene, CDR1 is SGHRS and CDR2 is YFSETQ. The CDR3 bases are TGCGCCAGCAGCTTCACCCCCGGGACAGGGGGCAATCAGCCCCAGCATTTT. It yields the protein CASSFTPGTGGNQPQHF.

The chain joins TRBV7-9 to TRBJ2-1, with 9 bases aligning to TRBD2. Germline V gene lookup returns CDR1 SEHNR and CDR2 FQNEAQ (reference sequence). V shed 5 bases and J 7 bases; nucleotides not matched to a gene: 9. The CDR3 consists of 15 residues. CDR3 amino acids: CASSAQRGAPNEQFF. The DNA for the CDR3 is TGTGCCAGCAGCGCCCAGCGGGGGGCTCCTAATGAGCAGTTCTTC. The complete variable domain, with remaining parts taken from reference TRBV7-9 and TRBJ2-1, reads DTGVSQNPRHKITKRGQNVTFRCDPISEHNRLYWYRQTLGQGPEFLTYFQNEAQLEKSRLLSDRFSAERPKGSFSTLEIQRTEQGDSAMYLCASSAQRGAPNEQFFGPGTRLTVL.